This TCR beta chain was documented in a study of T-cell reconstitution after alpha-beta-depleted transplantation in children. The sample holds a few counts of this clonotype. This sample's TCRbeta library carried unique molecular identifier barcodes. TCRdb analysed the PCR reads with MiXCR anew, one entry per CDR3 protein. Among about 610,000 distinct CDR3 sequences listed, about 11% were seen once. The germline CDR1 and CDR2 sequences are MDHEN and SYDVKM. Trimming shortened V by 6 bases and J by 6 bases, and 9 bases separated the two germline ends. The CDR3 consists of 11 residues. The V call is TRBV28, the J call TRBJ2-7; D is unresolved. Sequenced here: PBMCs from the stem cell graft donor, sampled from the stem cell graft. This TCR came from a human donor who donated a stem cell graft to a child with acute myeloid leukemia. The CDR3 coding sequence is TGTGCCAGCAGCTCCCGTAGCGAGCAGTACTTC. Translating gives CASSSRSEQYF.